This T cell receptor beta chain came from a study of shared clonotypes between healthy human individuals. Overall study findings and caveats: Against clonotypes common to all four donors, non-shared ones had lower generation probabilities.

The authors distributed each subset's genomic DNA evenly over several immunoSEQ plates. Per sorted-subset replicate PCR, input was about 180 ng DNA, representing around 28,000 T cell genomes. Sequencing was performed with immunoSEQ multiplex PCR; in TCRdb, only in-frame clones are kept and a portion is missing. Of about 79,000 clones listed, about 61% are singletons. The V and J ends lost 3 bases and 3 bases respectively, with 12 bases between them. There are 15 residues in the CDR3. Germline-derived CDR1 and CDR2 are MDHEN and SYDVKM. What CD8 memory combined were CD45RO+ cells and CCR7-negative CD45RA+ TemRA cells. A few counts support this clone. The antigen is not known.

V usage is TRBV28 and J usage is TRBJ1-5; D gene uncertain. Material for sequencing was memory CD8+ T cells sorted from blood. As for subset: CD45RO+ cells pooled with CCR7-negative TemRA cells. This clonotype was obtained from a man aged 25 to 40 in good health. Written as DNA, the CDR3 is TGTGCCAGCAGTTTTTGGCACCGTACCAATCAGCCCCAGCATTTT. Residues: CASSFWHRTNQPQHF.